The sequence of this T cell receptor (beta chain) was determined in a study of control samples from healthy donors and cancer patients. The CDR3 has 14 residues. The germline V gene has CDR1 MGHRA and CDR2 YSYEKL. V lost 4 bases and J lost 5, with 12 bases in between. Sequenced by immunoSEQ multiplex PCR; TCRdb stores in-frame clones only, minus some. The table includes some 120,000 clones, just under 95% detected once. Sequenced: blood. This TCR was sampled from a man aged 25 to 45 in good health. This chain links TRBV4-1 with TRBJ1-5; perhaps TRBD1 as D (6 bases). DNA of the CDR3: TGCGCCAGCAGCCGGACAGTCTACGATCAGCCCCAGCATTTT. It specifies CASSRTVYDQPQHF.